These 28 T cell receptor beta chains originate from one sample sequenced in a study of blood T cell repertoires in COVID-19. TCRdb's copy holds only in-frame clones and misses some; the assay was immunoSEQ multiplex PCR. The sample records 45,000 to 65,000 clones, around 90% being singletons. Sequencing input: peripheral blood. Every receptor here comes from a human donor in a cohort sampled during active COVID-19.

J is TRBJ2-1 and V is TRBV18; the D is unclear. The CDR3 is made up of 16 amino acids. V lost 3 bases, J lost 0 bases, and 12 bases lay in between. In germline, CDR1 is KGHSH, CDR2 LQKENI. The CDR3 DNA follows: TGTGCCAGCTCACCTACTACCCGCAGCTCCTACAATGAGCAGTTCTTC. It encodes CASSPTTRSSYNEQFF.

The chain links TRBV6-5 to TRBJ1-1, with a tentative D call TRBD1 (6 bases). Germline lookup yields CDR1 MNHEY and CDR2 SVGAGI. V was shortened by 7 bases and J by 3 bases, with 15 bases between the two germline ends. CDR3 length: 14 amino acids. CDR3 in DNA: TGTGCCAGCACCCTAGGGGGGGCTGACACTGAAGCTTTCTTT. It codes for CASTLGGADTEAFF.

The CDR3 spells CASSQLSGGNEQFF. In DNA form, the CDR3 reads TGTGCCAGCAGCCAATTGAGCGGGGGTAATGAGCAGTTCTTC. The chain has TRBV3-1 (or the pseudogene TRBV3-2) and TRBJ2-1; 8 bases align to TRBD2. V gave up 2 bases and J gave up 7 bases; unmatched junction bases: 4. The germline V gene encodes CDR1 LGHDT and CDR2 YNNKEL (reference sequence). CDR3 size: 14 residues.

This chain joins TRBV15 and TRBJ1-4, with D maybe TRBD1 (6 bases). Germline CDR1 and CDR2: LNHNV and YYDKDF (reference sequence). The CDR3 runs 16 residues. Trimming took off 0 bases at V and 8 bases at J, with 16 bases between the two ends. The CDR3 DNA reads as TGTGCCACCAGCAGAGATTTGGCAGGGGTTCGGGAAAAACTGTTTTTT. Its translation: CATSRDLAGVREKLFF.

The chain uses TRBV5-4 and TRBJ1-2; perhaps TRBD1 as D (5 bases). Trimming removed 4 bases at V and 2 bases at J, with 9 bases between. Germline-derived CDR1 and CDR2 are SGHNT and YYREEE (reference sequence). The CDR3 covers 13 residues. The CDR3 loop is CASSQQENYGYTF. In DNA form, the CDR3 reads TGTGCCAGCAGCCAACAGGAGAACTATGGCTACACCTTC.

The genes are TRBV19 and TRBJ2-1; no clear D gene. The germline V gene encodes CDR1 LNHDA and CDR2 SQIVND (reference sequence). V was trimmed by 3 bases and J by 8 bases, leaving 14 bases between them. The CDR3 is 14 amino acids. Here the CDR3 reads CASSMVRLGYEQFF. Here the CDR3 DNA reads TGTGCCAGTAGTATGGTGAGACTTGGCTATGAGCAGTTCTTC.

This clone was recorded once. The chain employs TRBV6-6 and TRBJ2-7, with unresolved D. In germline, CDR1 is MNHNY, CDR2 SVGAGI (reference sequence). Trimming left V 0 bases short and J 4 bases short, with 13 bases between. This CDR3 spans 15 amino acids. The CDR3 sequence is CASSYSSRNEYEQYV. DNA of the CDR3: TGTGCCAGCAGTTACTCCTCGCGGAACGAGTACGAGCAGTACGTC.

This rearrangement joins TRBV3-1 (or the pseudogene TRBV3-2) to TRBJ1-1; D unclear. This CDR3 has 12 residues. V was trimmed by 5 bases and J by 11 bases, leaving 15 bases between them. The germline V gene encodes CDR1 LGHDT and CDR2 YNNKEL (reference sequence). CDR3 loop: CASSASLTGAFF. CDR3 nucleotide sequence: TGTGCCAGCAGCGCCAGTCTGACGGGGGCTTTCTTT.

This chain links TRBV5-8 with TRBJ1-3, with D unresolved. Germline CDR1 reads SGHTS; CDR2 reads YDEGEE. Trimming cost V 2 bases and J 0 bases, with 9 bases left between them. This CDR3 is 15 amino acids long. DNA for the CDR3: TGTGCCAGCAGCTTTATCGGGAGCTCTGGAAACACCATATATTTT. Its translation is CASSFIGSSGNTIYF.

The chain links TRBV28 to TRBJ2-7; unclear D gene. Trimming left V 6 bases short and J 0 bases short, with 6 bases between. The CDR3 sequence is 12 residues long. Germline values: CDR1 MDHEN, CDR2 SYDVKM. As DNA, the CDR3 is TGTGCCAGCAGACTTAGCTCCTACGAGCAGTACTTC. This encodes CASRLSSYEQYF.

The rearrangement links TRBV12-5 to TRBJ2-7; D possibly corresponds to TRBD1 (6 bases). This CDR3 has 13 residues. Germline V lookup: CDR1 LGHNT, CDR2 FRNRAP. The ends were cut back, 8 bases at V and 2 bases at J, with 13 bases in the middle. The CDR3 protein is CASSRGFTYEQYF. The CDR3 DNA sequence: TGTGCTAGTAGCAGGGGTTTCACCTACGAGCAGTACTTC.

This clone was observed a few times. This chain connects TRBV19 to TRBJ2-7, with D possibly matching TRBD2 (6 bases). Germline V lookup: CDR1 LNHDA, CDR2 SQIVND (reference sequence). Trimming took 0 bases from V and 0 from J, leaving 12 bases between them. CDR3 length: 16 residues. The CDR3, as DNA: TGTGCCAGTAGTATAGAGGGGGGTAGGAGCTCCTACGAGCAGTACGTC. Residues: CASSIEGGRSSYEQYV.

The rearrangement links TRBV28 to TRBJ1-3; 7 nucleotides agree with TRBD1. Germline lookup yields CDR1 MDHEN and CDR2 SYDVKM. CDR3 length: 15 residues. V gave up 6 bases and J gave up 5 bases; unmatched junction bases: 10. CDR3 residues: CASSSSTGNRNTIYF. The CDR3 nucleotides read TGTGCCAGCAGCAGCTCGACAGGGAATCGAAACACCATATATTTT.

The CDR3 protein is CASSQDRGDEAFF. Here the CDR3 DNA reads TGTGCCAGCAGCCAGGACAGGGGAGATGAAGCTTTCTTT. The chain links TRBV7-8 to TRBJ1-1; the match to TRBD1 covers 9 bases. Germline CDR1 is SGHVS and CDR2 is FQNEAQ. The CDR3 totals 13 residues. The ends lost 5 bases at V and 7 bases at J; junction bases unmatched: 5. Together with reference TRBV7-8 and TRBJ1-1, the CDR3 gives the full variable domain: GAGVSQSPRYKVAKRGQDVALRCDPISGHVSLFWYQQALGQGPEFLTYFQNEAQLDKSGLPSDRFFAERPEGSVSTLKIQRTQQEDSAVYLCASSQDRGDEAFFGQGTRLTVV.

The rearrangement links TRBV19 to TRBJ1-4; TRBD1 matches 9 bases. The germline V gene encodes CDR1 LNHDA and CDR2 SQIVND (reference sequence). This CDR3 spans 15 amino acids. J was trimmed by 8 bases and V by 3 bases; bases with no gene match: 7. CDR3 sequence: CASSMKGQGREKLFF. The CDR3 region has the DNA TGTGCCAGTAGTATGAAGGGACAGGGACGGGAAAAACTGTTTTTT. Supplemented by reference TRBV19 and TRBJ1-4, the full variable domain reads DGGITQSPKYLFRKEGQNVTLSCEQNLNHDAMYWYRQDPGQGLRLIYYSQIVNDFQKGDIAEGYSVSREKKESFPLTVTSAQKNPTAFYLCASSMKGQGREKLFFGSGTQLSVL.

In DNA, the CDR3 is TGTGCCAGCAGCTCCCAGACCGGACTAGCGGGAGGAAATGAGCAGTTCTTC. It is translated as CASSSQTGLAGGNEQFF. The V and J genes are TRBV7-2 and TRBJ2-1; 14 bases align to TRBD2. The V gene end was trimmed by 4 bases and the J gene end by 7 bases; junction bases not matched to a gene: 9. Germline CDR1 is SGHTA and CDR2 is FQGNSA. CDR3 size: 17 residues.

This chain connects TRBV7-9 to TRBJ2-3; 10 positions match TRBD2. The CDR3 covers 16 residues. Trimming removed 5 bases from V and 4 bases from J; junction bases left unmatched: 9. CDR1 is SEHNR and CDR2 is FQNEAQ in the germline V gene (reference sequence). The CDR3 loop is CASSPVPSGRADTQYF. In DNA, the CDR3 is TGTGCCAGCAGCCCCGTCCCCAGCGGGAGGGCAGATACGCAGTATTTT.

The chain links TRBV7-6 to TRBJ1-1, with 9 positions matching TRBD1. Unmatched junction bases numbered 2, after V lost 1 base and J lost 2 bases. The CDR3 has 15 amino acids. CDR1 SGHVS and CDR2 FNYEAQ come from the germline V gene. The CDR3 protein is CASSLVGQGNTEAFF. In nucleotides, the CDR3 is TGTGCCAGCAGCTTAGTGGGACAGGGCAACACTGAAGCTTTCTTT.

CDR3 region: CASSLVPGGSYNSPLHF. CDR3 sequence (DNA): TGTGCCAGCAGCTTAGTCCCAGGGGGGTCCTATAATTCACCCCTCCACTTT. This sequence joins TRBV11-2 and TRBJ1-6; 7 bases match TRBD1. With 1 base clipped from V and 1 base from J, the junction kept 4 bases outside the gene matches. The CDR3 contains 17 residues. The germline CDR1 and CDR2 sequences are SGHAT and FQNNGV.

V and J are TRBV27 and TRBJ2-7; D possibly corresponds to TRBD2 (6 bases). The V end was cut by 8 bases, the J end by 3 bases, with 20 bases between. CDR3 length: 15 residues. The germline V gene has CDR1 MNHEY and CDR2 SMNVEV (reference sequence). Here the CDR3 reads CASGTTRRGLYEQYV. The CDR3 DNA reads TGTGCCAGCGGTACGACTAGACGGGGTCTCTACGAGCAGTACGTC.

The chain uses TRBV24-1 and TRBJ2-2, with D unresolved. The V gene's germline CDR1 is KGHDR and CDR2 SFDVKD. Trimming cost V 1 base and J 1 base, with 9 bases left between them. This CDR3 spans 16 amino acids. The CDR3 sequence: CATSDFTSQNTGELFF. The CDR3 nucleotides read TGTGCCACCAGTGATTTCACATCCCAGAACACCGGGGAGCTGTTTTTT.

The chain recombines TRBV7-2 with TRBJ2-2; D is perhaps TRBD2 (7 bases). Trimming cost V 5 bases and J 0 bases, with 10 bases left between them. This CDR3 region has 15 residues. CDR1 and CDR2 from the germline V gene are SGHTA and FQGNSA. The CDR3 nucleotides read TGTGCCAGCAGCGCCGGGGGGCCGAACACCGGGGAGCTGTTTTTT. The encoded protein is CASSAGGPNTGELFF.

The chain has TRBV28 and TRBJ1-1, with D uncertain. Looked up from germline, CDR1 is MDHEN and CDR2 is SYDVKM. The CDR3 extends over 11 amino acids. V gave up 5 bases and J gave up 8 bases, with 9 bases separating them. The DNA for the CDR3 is TGTGCCAGCAGTCTTAGGAGGGAAGCTTTCTTT. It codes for CASSLRREAFF.

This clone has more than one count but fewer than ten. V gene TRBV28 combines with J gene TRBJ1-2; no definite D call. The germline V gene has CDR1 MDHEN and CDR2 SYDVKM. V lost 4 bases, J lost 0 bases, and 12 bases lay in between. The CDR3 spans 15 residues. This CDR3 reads CASSSKLFTNYGYTF. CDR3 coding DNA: TGTGCCAGCAGTTCGAAACTGTTCACTAACTATGGCTACACCTTC.

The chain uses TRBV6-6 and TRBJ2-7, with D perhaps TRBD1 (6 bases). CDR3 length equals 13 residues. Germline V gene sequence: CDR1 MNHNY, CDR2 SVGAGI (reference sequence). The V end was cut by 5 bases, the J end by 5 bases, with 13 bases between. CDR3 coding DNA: TGTGCCAGCAGTAACAGGGAGTCCAACGAGCAGTACTTC. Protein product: CASSNRESNEQYF.

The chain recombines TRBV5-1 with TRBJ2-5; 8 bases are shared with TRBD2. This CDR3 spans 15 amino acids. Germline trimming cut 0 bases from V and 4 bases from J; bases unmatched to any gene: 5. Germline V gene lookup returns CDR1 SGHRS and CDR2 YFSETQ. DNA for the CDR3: TGCGCCAGCAGCTTGGCCGGGGGGGCCGGAGAGACCCAGTACTTC. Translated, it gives CASSLAGGAGETQYF. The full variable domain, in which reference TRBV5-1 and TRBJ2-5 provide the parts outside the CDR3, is KAGVTQTPRYLIKTRGQQVTLSCSPISGHRSVSWYQQTPGQGLQFLFEYFSETQRNKGNFPGRFSGRQFSNSRSEMNVSTLELGDSALYLCASSLAGGAGETQYFGPGTRLLVL.

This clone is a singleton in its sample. Here the CDR3 reads CATGTSGYEQYV. In DNA, the CDR3 is TGTGCCACCGGGACTAGCGGCTACGAGCAGTACGTC. The rearrangement joins TRBV27 to TRBJ2-7; 11 nucleotides line up with TRBD2. The V segment lost 10 bases and the J segment 3 bases; nucleotides outside the gene matches: 2. Germline V lookup: CDR1 MNHEY, CDR2 SMNVEV (reference sequence). The CDR3 runs to 12 residues.

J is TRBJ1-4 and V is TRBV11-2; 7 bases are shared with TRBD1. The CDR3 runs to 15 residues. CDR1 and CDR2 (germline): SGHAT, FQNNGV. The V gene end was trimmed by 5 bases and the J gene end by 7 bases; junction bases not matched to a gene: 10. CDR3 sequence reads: CASSPSQGVGEKLFF. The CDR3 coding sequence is TGTGCCAGCAGCCCCTCTCAGGGGGTGGGTGAAAAACTGTTTTTT.